This T cell receptor beta chain was identified during a study of T cell repertoires in cytomegalovirus infection. Study overall: Through public TCR beta signatures, both CMV infection and matching HLA type were indicated. Study-wide points: Identification of carriers of CMV plus the relevant HLA was performed using cumulative public TCR beta family frequency. In two of eight donors, the top clonotype was HLA-C-restricted CMV-specific.

TCRdb independently ran MiXCR on the reads; one entry per CDR3 protein. This table holds 150,000 to 200,000 distinct CDR3 sequences, under 15% found once. The CDR3 totals 14 residues. CDR1 SGHTA and CDR2 FQGNSA come from the germline V gene. Trimming removed 7 bases from V and 0 bases from J, with 10 bases in between. This clonotype was observed at least ten times. Antigen unknown. This chain joins TRBV7-2 and TRBJ2-1, with D perhaps TRBD2 (5 bases). The TCR originated in a human donor in good health (CMV status not recorded). Some clones in this sample may be carry-over from other donors' samples. The sample comprised PBMCs. The CDR3 DNA sequence: TGTGCCAGCACTCTTACTAGCTCCTACAATGAGCAGTTCTTC. It specifies CASTLTSSYNEQFF.